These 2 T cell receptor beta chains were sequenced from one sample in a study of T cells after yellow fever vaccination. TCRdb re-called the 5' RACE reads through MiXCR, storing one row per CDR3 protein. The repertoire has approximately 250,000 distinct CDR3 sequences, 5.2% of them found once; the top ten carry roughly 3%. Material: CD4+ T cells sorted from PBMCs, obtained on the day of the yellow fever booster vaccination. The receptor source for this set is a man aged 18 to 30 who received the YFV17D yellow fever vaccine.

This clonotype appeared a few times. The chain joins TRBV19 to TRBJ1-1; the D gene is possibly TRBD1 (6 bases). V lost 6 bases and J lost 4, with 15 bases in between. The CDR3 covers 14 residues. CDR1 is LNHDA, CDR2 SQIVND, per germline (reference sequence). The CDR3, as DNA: TGTGCCAGTAGACCCACAGGGTCGGTCACTGAAGCTTTCTTT. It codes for CASRPTGSVTEAFF.

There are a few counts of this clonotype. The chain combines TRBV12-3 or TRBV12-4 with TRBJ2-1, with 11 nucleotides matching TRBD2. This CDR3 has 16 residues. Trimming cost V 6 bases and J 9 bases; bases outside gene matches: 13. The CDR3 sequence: CASRQKLAGGSGEQFF. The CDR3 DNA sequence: TGTGCCAGCAGACAGAAATTAGCGGGGGGGAGCGGTGAGCAGTTCTTC.